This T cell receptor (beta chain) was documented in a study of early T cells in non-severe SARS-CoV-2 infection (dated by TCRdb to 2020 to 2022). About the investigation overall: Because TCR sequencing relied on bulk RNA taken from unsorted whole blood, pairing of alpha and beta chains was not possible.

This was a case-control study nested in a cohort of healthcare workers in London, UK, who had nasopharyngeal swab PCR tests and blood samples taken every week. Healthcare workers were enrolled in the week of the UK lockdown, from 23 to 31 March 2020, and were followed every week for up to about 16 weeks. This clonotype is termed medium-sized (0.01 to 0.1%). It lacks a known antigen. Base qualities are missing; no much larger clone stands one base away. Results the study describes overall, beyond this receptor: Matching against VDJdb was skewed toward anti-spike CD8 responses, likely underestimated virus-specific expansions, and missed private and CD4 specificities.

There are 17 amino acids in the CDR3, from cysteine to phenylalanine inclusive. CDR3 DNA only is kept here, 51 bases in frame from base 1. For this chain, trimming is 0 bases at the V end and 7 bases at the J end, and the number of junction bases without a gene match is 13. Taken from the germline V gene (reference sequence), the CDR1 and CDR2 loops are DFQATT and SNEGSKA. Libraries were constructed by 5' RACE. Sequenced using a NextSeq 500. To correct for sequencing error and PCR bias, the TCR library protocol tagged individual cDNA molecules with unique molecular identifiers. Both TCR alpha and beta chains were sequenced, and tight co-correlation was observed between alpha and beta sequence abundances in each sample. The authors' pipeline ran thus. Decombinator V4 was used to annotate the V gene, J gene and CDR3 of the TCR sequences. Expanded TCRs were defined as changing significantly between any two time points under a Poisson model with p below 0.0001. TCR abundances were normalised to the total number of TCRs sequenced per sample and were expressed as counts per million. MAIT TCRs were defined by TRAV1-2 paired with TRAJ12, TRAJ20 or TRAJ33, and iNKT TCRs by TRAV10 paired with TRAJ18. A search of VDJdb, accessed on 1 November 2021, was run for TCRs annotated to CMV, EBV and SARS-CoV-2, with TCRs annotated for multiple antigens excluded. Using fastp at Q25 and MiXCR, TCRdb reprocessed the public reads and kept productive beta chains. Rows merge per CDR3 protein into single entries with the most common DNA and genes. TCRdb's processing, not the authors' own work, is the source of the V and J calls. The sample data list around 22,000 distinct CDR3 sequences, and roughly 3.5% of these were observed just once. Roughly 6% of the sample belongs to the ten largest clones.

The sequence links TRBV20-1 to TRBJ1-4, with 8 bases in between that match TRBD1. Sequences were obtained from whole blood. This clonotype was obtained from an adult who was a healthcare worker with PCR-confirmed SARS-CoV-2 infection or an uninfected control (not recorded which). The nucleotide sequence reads TGCAGTGCTAGAGATAGGGGACAGGCTAGGATCCGTGAAAAACTGTTTTTT. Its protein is CSARDRGQARIREKLFF.